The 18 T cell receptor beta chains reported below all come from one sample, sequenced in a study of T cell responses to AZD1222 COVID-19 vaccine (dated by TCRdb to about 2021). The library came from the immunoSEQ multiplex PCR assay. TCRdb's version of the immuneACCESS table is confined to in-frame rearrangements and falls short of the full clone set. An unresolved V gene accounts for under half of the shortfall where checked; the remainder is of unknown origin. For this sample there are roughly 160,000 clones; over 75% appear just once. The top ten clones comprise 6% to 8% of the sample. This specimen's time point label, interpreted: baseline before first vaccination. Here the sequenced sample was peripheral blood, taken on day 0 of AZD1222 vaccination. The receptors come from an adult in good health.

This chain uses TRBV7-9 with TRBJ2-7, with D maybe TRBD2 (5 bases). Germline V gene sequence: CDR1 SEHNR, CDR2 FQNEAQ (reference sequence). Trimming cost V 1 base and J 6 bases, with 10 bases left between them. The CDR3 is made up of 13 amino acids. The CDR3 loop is CASSLGGSGEQYF. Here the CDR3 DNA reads TGTGCCAGCAGCTTAGGAGGGAGTGGCGAGCAGTACTTC.

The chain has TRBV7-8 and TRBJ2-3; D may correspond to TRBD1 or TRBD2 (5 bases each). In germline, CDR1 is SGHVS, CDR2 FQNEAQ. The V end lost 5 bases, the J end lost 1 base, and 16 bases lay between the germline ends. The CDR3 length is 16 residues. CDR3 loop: CASSPHQRGRTDTQYF. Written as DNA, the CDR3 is TGTGCCAGCAGCCCCCACCAACGGGGACGCACAGATACGCAGTATTTT. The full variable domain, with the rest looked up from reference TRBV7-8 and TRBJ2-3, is GAGVSQSPRYKVAKRGQDVALRCDPISGHVSLFWYQQALGQGPEFLTYFQNEAQLDKSGLPSDRFFAERPEGSVSTLKIQRTQQEDSAVYLCASSPHQRGRTDTQYFGPGTRLTVL.

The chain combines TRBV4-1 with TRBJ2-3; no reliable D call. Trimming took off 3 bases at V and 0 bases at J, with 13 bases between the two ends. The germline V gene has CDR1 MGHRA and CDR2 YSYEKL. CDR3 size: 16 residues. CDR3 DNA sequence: TGCGCCAGCAGCCAGGGCACAGATCGCAGCACAGATACGCAGTATTTT. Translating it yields CASSQGTDRSTDTQYF.

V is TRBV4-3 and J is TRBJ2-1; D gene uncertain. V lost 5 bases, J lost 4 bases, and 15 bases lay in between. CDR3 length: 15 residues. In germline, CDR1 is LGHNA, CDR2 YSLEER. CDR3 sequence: CASSKGTATYNEQFF. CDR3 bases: TGCGCCAGCAGCAAGGGTACGGCAACGTACAATGAGCAGTTCTTC.

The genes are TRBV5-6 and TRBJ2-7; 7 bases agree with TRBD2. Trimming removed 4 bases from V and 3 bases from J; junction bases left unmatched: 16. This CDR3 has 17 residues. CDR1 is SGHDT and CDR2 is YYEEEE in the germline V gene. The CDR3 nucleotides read TGTGCCAGCAGCCTATGGGGAGGGATTAGCCCACTCTACGAGCAGTACTTC. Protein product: CASSLWGGISPLYEQYF.

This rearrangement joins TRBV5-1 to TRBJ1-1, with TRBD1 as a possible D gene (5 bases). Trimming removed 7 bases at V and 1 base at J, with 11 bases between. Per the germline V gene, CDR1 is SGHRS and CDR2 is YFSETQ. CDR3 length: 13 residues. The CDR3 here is CASYEGSNTEAFF. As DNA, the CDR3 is TGCGCCAGCTATGAGGGGTCGAACACTGAAGCTTTCTTT.

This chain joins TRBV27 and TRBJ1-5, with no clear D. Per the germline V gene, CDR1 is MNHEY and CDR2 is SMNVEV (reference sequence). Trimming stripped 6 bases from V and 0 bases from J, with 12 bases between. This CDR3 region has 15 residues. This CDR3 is CASRSAAHSNQPQHF. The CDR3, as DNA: TGTGCCAGCAGATCGGCAGCACATAGCAATCAGCCCCAGCATTTT.

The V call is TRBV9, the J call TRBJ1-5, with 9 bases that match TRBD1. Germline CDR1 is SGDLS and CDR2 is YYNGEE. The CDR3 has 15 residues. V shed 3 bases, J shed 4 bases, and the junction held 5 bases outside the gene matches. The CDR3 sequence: CASSAGQGGNQPQHF. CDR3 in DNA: TGTGCCAGCAGCGCGGGACAGGGTGGAAATCAGCCCCAGCATTTT.

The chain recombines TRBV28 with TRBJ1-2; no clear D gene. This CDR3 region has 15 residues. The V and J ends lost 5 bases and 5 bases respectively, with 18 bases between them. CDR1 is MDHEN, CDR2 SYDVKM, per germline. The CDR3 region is CASSLSLGVGYGYTF. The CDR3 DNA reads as TGTGCCAGCAGTCTATCCCTTGGGGTGGGGTATGGCTACACCTTC.

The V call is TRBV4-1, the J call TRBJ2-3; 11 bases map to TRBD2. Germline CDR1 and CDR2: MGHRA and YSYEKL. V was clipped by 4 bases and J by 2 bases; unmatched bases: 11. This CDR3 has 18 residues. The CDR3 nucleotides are TGCGCCAGCAGCCGCATTCTTAGCGGGGGGGCGAACACAGATACGCAGTATTTT. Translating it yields CASSRILSGGANTDTQYF.

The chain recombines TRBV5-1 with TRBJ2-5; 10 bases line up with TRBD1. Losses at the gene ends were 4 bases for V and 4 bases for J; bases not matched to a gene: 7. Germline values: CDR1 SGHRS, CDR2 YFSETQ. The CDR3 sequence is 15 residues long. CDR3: CASSTGQGLAETQYF. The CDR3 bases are TGCGCCAGCAGCACGGGACAGGGGTTAGCAGAGACCCAGTACTTC.

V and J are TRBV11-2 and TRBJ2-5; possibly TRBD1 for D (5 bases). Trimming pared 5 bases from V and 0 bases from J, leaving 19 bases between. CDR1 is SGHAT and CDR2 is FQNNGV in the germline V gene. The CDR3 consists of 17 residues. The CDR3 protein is CASSRRSDRTYQETQYF. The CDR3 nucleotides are TGTGCCAGCAGCCGGAGATCCGACAGAACCTACCAAGAGACCCAGTACTTC.

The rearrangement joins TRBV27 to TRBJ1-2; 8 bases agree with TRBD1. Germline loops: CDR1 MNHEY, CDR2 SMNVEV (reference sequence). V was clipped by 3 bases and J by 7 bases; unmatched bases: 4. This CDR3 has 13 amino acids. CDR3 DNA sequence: TGTGCCAGCAGTTTTCAGGGGGCGGGTGGCTACACCTTC. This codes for CASSFQGAGGYTF.

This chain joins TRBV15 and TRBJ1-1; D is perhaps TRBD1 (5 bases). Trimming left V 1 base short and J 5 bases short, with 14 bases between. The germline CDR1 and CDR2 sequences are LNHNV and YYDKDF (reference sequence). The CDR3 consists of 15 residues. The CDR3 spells CATSRVRRGNTEAFF. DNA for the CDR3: TGTGCCACCAGCAGAGTACGACGGGGGAATACTGAAGCTTTCTTT.

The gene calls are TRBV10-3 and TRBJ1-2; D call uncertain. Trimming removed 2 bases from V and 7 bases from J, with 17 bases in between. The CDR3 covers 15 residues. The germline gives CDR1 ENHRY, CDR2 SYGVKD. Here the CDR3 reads CAISERGSEVGGYTF. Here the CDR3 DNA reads TGTGCCATCAGTGAGCGGGGAAGTGAGGTGGGTGGCTACACCTTC.

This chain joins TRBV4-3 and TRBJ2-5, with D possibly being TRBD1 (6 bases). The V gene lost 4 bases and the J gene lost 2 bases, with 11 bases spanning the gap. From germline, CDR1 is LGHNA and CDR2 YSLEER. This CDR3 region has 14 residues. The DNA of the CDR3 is TGCGCCAGCAGCCCACAGGGAAGTCAAGAGACCCAGTACTTC. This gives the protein CASSPQGSQETQYF.

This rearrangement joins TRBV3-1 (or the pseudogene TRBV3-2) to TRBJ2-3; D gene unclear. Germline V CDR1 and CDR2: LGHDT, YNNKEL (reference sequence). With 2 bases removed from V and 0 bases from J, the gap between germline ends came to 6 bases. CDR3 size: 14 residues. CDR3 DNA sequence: TGTGCCAGCAGCCAACACGCAAGCACAGATACGCAGTATTTT. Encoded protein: CASSQHASTDTQYF.

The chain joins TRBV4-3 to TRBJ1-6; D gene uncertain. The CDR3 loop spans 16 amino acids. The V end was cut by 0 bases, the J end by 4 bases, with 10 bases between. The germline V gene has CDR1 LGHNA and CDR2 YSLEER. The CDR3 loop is CASSQDSARYNSPLHF. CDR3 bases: TGCGCCAGCAGCCAAGACTCGGCCAGGTATAATTCACCCCTCCACTTT.